Reported below is one T cell receptor beta chain. The data were taken from a study of technical replicates of blood from several donors. Trimming cost V 2 bases and J 5 bases; bases outside gene matches: 4. Per the germline V gene, CDR1 is MNHEY and CDR2 is SVGAGI. The CDR3 is made up of 14 amino acids. Profiling relied on immunoSEQ multiplex PCR, and the TCRdb table lists in-frame clones only, not all of them. The sample consists of 50,000 or so clones, around 90% of them appearing once. The specimen sequenced was PBMCs. V is TRBV6-5 and J is TRBJ1-1, with 8 bases aligning to TRBD1. The source of this sequence is a human donor in good health. Some clones in this sample may be carry-over from other donors' samples. The CDR3 sequence: CASSYRQGRTEAFF. In nucleotides, the CDR3 is TGTGCCAGCAGTTACCGACAGGGGAGGACTGAAGCTTTCTTT.